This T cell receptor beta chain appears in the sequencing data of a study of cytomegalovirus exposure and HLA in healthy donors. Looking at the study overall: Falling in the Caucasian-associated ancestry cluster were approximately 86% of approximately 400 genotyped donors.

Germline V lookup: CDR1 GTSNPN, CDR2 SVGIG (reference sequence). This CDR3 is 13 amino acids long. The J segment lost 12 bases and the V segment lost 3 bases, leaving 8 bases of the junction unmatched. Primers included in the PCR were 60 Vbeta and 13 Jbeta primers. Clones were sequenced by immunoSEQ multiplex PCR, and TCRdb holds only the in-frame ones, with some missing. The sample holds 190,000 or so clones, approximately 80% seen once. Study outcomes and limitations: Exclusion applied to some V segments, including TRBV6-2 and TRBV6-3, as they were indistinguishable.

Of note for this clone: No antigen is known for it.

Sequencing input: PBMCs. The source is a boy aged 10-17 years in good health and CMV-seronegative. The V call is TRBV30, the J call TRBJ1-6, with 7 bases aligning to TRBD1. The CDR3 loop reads CAWRLDRAGPLHF. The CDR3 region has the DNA TGTGCCTGGAGACTCGACAGGGCCGGACCCCTCCACTTT.